This TCR beta chain was documented in a study of siplizumab effects on memory and regulatory T cells. Data came from immunoSEQ multiplex PCR; TCRdb stores just in-frame clones and leaves some out. The data hold 95,000 to 100,000 clones, with about 90% observed a single time. Germline V lookup: CDR1 LNHDA, CDR2 SQIVND (reference sequence). The CDR3 runs to 17 residues. V lost 6 bases to trimming and J lost 1 base, with 19 bases between them. The rearrangement links TRBV19 to TRBJ1-5; D perhaps matches TRBD1 (6 bases). The source is a human donor in good health. Sequenced sample: non-Treg CD4+ T cells sorted from blood. The CDR3 nucleotides are TGTGCCAGTAGGCGGACAGCTCGACTAGGAAGCAATCAGCCCCAGCATTTT. It specifies CASRRTARLGSNQPQHF.